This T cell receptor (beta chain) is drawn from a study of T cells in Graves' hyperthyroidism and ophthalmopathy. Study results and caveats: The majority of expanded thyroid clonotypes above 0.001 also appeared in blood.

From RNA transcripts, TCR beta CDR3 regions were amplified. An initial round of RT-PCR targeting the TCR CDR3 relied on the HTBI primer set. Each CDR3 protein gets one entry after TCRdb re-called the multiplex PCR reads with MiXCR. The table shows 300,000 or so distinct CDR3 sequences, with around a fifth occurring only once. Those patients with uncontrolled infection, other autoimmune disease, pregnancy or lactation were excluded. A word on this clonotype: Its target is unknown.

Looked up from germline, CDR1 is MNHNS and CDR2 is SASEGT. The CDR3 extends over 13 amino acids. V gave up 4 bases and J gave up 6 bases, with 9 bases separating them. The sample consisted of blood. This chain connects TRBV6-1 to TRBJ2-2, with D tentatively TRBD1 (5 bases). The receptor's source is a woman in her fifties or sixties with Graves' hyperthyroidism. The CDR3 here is CASSVRVSGELFF. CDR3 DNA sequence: TGTGCCAGCAGTGTCAGGGTTTCCGGGGAGCTGTTTTTT.